This TCR beta chain came from a study of T cells in Graves' hyperthyroidism and ophthalmopathy. Researchers took RNA transcripts and amplified the TCR beta CDR3 regions from them. HTBI primers drove first-round RT-PCR of the TCR CDR3. TCRdb used MiXCR to reprocess the multiplex PCR reads, holding one entry per CDR3 protein. The table has around 240,000 distinct CDR3 sequences, approximately 16% seen once. After removal of 4 bases from V and 7 bases from J, the junction contained 7 bases not matched to a gene. CDR3 size: 14 residues. The clonotype was recovered from a woman aged 18-29 years with Graves' ophthalmopathy. The sample consisted of blood. The chain has TRBV12-3 or TRBV12-4 and TRBJ1-2, with 9 positions matching TRBD1. The CDR3 nucleotides are TGTGCCAGCAGTTCTATACAGGGGGCGGGTGGCTACACCTTC. This gives the protein CASSSIQGAGGYTF.